The TCR beta chain under discussion was sequenced for a study of OX40 agonist ivuxolimab in advanced cancers. In the study overall: In this trial design, patients received ivuxolimab intravenously at 0.01 to 10 mg/kg every 2 weeks. Participants, 70% to 90% male, averaged about 59 years of age, ranging from roughly 23 to 80.

The repertoire was sequenced with immunoSEQ multiplex PCR; TCRdb's copy has only in-frame clones and lacks some. This sample has about 87,000 clones, with more than 75% found just once. V lost 5 bases to trimming and J lost 2 bases; unmatched junction nucleotides: 6. CDR1 is SGHVS, CDR2 FNYEAQ, per germline. The CDR3 is 16 residues long. The sequence came from an adult with an advanced solid tumor such as melanoma, head and neck, liver or kidney cancer. The sample in question was CD4+ or CD8+ T cells sorted from blood, obtained in a trial of the OX40 agonist ivuxolimab. The chain combines TRBV7-6 with TRBJ2-7, with 13 bases aligning to TRBD2. As DNA, the CDR3 is TGTGCCAGCAGCCCCCGACTAGCGGGGGGAGCCTACGAGCAGTACTTC. Its translation: CASSPRLAGGAYEQYF.